Detailed here is one T cell receptor beta chain. Treatment denoted: randomized to nivolumab then ipilimumab (arm A) or the reverse (arm B). PBMC sorting kept live CD3+CD8+ cells without CD19 or CD56. Generated by immunoSEQ multiplex PCR, the TCRdb table keeps only in-frame clones and is missing some. This sample has 35,000 to 50,000 clones, with 86% found just once. From germline, CDR1 is SSHAT and CDR2 FNYEAQ (reference sequence). V was clipped by 5 bases and J by 6 bases; unmatched bases: 7. The CDR3 runs to 13 residues. This sample was taken from a study of sequential checkpoint blockade in melanoma. On the study more broadly: Randomization was 1:1 between first-line nivolumab→ipilimumab and ipilimumab→nivolumab. After both sequences, patients received maintenance nivolumab.

This TCR was recovered from a human donor with melanoma. The sequencing here drew on CD8+ T cells sorted from blood (inferred from file names), taken from a patient given nivolumab and ipilimumab in sequence. V usage is TRBV7-7 and J usage is TRBJ2-7; 7 bases fit TRBD1. DNA for the CDR3: TGTGCCAGCAGCACCACGTCAGGGGGCGAGCAGTACTTC. This codes for CASSTTSGGEQYF. Based on the CDR3 plus reference TRBV7-7 and TRBJ2-7, the full variable domain is GAGVSQSPRYKVTKRGQDVTLRCDPISSHATLYWYQQALGQGPEFLTYFNYEAQPDKSGLPSDRFSAERPEGSISTLTIQRTEQRDSAMYRCASSTTSGGEQYFGPGTRLTVT.